Listed below are T cell receptor beta chains from one sample, sequenced in a study of blood T cell repertoires in COVID-19. Generated by immunoSEQ multiplex PCR, the TCRdb table keeps only in-frame clones and is missing some. This sample carries 60,000 or so clones, approximately 90% of them seen once, and the ten largest clones take around a tenth. The sequenced sample was peripheral blood. The receptors here all came from a human donor with acute or convalescent COVID-19. The donor label of this sample is uncertain. CDR3s include the opening cysteine and the closing phenylalanine or tryptophan. The D gene is left open where the match is weak. The listing skips clone size in some rows; elsewhere it reads once, few, many or a size class.

DNA | CDR3 | V | D | J | size
TGTGCCAGCAGCCTCCCAACTACGCCTGAGCAGTTCTTC | CASSLPTTPEQFF | TRBV7-2 | . | TRBJ2-1 | .
TGTGCCATCAGTGGGAGGACTAGCGGAGACCCTTCAGGGATCACAGATACGCAGTATTTT | CAISGRTSGDPSGITDTQYF | TRBV10-3 | TRBD2 | TRBJ2-3 | .
TGTGCCAGCACTCGGCAACAGGATCAGCCCCAGCATTTT | CASTRQQDQPQHF | TRBV12-3/TRBV12-4 | . | TRBJ1-5 | .
TGTGCCAGTAAAAACCCCACAGCCTATAATTCACCCCTCCACTTT | CASKNPTAYNSPLHF | TRBV19 | . | TRBJ1-6 | .
TGTGCCATCAGTGAGCAGGGCAATCAGCCCCAGCATTTT | CAISEQGNQPQHF | TRBV10-3 | . | TRBJ1-5 | .
TGTGCCAGCAGCCCCGGACTAGCGGATTGGGATGAGCAGTTCTTC | CASSPGLADWDEQFF | TRBV11-3 | TRBD2 | TRBJ2-1 | medium-sized
TGTGCCAGCAGCGCCCAGACAGGGAACCAAGAGACCCAGTACTTC | CASSAQTGNQETQYF | TRBV7-2 | TRBD1 | TRBJ2-5 | .
TGTGCCAGTAGCCTGGACCCGCCGCATCAGGGAGGCTACACCTTC | CASSLDPPHQGGYTF | TRBV19 | . | TRBJ1-2 | .
TGTGCCAGCACCCCGACTAGCGGATACACAGATACGCAGTATTTT | CASTPTSGYTDTQYF | TRBV5-6 | TRBD2 | TRBJ2-3 | .
TGCGCCAGCAGCTCTATGTCGAGGGCGGGAGGAGGAGAGCAGTACTTC | CASSSMSRAGGGEQYF | TRBV5-1 | TRBD2 | TRBJ2-7 | .
TGTGCCAGCAGCCAAGATGCCGGGACAGGGACCTATGGCTACACCTTC | CASSQDAGTGTYGYTF | TRBV4-2 | TRBD1 | TRBJ1-2 | .
TGTGCCAGCTCACCTCTCGATAATTCACCCCTCCACTTT | CASSPLDNSPLHF | TRBV18 | . | TRBJ1-6 | .
TGTGCCAGCAGCCAAGACGCAGGGGGCGTTCGTGGCTACACCTTC | CASSQDAGGVRGYTF | TRBV14 | TRBD1 | TRBJ1-2 | .